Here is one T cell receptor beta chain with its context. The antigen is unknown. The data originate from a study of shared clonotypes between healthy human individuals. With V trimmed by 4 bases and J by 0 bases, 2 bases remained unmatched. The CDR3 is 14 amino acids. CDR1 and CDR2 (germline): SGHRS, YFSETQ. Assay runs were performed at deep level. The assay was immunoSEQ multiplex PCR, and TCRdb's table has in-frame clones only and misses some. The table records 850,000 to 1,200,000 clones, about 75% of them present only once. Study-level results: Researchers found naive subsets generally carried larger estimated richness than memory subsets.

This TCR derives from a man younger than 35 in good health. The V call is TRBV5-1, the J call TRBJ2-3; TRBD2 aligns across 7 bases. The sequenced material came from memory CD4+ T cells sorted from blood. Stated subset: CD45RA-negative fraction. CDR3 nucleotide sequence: TGCGCCAGCAGCCCAGCGGGGAGCACAGATACGCAGTATTTT. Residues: CASSPAGSTDTQYF.